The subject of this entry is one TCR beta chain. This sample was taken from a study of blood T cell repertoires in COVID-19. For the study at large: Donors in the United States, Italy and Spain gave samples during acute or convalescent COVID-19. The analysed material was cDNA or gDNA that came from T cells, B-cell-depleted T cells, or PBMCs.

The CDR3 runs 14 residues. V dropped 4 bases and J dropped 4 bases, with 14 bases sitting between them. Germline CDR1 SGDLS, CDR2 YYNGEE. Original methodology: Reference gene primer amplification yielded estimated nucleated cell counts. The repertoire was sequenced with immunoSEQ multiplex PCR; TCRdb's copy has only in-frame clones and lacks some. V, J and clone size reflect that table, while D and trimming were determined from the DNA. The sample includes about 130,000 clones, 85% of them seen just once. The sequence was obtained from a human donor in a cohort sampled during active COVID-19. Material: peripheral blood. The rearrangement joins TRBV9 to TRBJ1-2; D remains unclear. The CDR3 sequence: CASSPPTVVYGYTF. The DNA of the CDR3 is TGTGCCAGCAGCCCCCCCACGGTAGTCTATGGCTACACCTTC.